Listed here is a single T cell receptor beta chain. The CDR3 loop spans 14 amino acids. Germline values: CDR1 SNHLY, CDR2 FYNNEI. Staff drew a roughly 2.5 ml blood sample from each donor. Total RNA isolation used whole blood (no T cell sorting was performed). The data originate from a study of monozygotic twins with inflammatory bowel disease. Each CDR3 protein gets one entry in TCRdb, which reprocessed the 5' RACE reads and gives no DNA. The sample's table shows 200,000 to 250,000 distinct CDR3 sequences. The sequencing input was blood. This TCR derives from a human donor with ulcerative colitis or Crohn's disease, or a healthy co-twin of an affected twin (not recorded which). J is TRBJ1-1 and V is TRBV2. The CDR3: CASSKGVLGTEAFF. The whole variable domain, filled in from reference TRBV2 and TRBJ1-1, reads EPEVTQTPSHQVTQMGQEVILRCVPISNHLYFYWYRQILGQKVEFLVSFYNNEISEKSEIFDDQFSVERPDGSNFTLKIRSTKLEDSAMYFCASSKGVLGTEAFFGQGTRLTVV.